These 2 T cell receptor beta chains were sequenced from one sample in a study of T cell responses to AZD1222 COVID-19 vaccine. Profiling relied on immunoSEQ multiplex PCR, and the TCRdb table lists in-frame clones only, not all of them. The table has under 35,000 clones, approximately 90% seen once. The sequencing used peripheral blood, collected 28 days after the second AZD1222 dose. The receptor source for this set is an adult who received the AZD1222 COVID-19 vaccine.

The V gene is TRBV15, the J gene TRBJ2-1; 8 bases fit TRBD1. Germline V lookup: CDR1 LNHNV, CDR2 YYDKDF (reference sequence). The CDR3 totals 14 residues. Germline trimming cut 9 bases from V and 0 bases from J; bases unmatched to any gene: 4. The chain's CDR3 is CATRTGSSYNEQFF. Written as DNA, the CDR3 is TGTGCCACAAGGACAGGGAGCTCCTACAATGAGCAGTTCTTC.

The chain uses TRBV7-8 and TRBJ2-7; weak D call: TRBD1 (6 bases). Germline-derived CDR1 and CDR2 are SGHVS and FQNEAQ. Trimming cost V 4 bases and J 0 bases, with 16 bases left between them. The CDR3 has 16 residues. DNA for the CDR3: TGTGCCAGCAGCTCCGCCGTCGGACAGTACTCCTACGAGCAGTACTTC. It translates to CASSSAVGQYSYEQYF.